The rows below give T cell receptor beta chains drawn from one sample of a study of blood T cell repertoires in COVID-19. Sequencing was performed with immunoSEQ multiplex PCR; in TCRdb, only in-frame clones are kept and a portion is missing. The table has roughly 170,000 clones, 79% seen once. The sample taken for sequencing was peripheral blood. Receptors originate from a woman in her sixties with COVID-19, enrolled during active disease. The CDR3 runs from the conserved cysteine through the conserved F or W. The D gene is left open where the match is weak. Clone size is given for some rows only: seen once, a few or many times, or a class if the clone is expanded.

size	V	D	J	CDR3	DNA
-	TRBV7-7	-	TRBJ1-2	CASSFGVREYGYTF	TGTGCTAGCAGCTTTGGCGTGAGGGAATATGGCTACACCTTC
-	TRBV5-1	-	TRBJ1-4	CASSFLSGLSNEKLFF	TGCGCCAGCAGCTTTTTGTCAGGGCTCTCTAATGAAAAACTGTTTTTT
-	TRBV7-2	-	TRBJ1-4	CASSRRQSGEKLFF	TGTGCCAGCAGCCGTAGACAAAGCGGTGAAAAACTGTTTTTT
-	TRBV9	TRBD1	TRBJ1-3	CASSFSLTGVGNTIYF	TGTGCCAGCAGCTTTTCGTTGACAGGGGTCGGAAACACCATATATTTT
many	TRBV19	TRBD1	TRBJ1-2	CASSMEPGGYGYTF	TGTGCCAGTAGTATGGAGCCAGGGGGCTATGGCTACACCTTC
-	TRBV15	-	TRBJ1-2	CATSRDGRGYTF	TGTGCCACCAGCAGAGATGGGCGCGGCTACACCTTC
-	TRBV6-6	TRBD1	TRBJ1-6	CASSYYGTGNSPLHF	TGTGCCAGCAGTTACTATGGGACAGGAAATTCACCCCTCCACTTT
-	TRBV4-2	-	TRBJ1-3	CASSRQTTGGNTIYF	TGTGCCAGCAGCCGACAAACAACGGGAGGAAACACCATATATTTT
many	TRBV24-1	-	TRBJ2-5	CATSARDTLRETQYF	TGTGCCACCAGTGCCCGGGACACCCTGAGGGAGACCCAGTACTTC
-	TRBV11-2	TRBD1	TRBJ1-1	CASSFGTGAVGAFF	TGTGCCAGCAGCTTCGGGACAGGGGCAGTGGGAGCTTTCTTT
-	TRBV2	-	TRBJ2-1	CASSVRQGSNEQFF	TGTGCCAGCAGTGTCCGGCAGGGGAGCAATGAGCAGTTCTTC
-	TRBV24-1	TRBD1	TRBJ1-1	CATSDATGVTEAFF	TGTGCCACCAGTGATGCTACAGGGGTCACTGAAGCTTTCTTT
-	TRBV13	-	TRBJ2-3	CASSFKAVQADTQYF	TGTGCCAGCAGCTTTAAAGCAGTTCAGGCGGATACGCAGTATTTT
-	TRBV27	-	TRBJ2-3	CASGWSTDTQYF	TGTGCCAGCGGCTGGAGCACAGATACGCAGTATTTT
once	TRBV19	TRBD2	TRBJ2-5	CASSARVAGDQETQYF	TGTGCCAGTAGTGCCAGAGTAGCGGGAGATCAAGAGACCCAGTACTTC
few	TRBV4-2	-	TRBJ2-7	CASSQIRSYEQYF	TGTGCCAGCAGCCAAATCCGCAGCTACGAGCAGTACTTC
-	TRBV24-1	TRBD1	TRBJ2-5	CATRGQEKTQYF	TGTGCCACCAGGGGACAGGAGAAGACCCAGTACTTC
-	TRBV20-1	-	TRBJ2-5	CSASPVAGSETQYF	TGCAGTGCTAGTCCCGTGGCGGGATCAGAGACCCAGTACTTC
-	TRBV10-2	TRBD1	TRBJ1-2	CASSATGAGGYTF	TGCGCCAGCAGTGCTACAGGGGCCGGTGGCTACACCTTC
-	TRBV2	-	TRBJ1-1	CASGSSLNTEAFF	TGTGCCAGCGGTTCCAGTTTGAACACTGAAGCTTTCTTT
-	TRBV2	TRBD1	TRBJ2-2	CASSEQGTGNTGELFF	TGTGCCAGCAGTGAACAAGGGACAGGAAACACCGGGGAGCTGTTTTTT
-	TRBV14	-	TRBJ1-1	CASSQAGAPTEAFF	TGTGCCAGCAGCCAAGCAGGGGCGCCCACTGAAGCTTTCTTT
-	TRBV19	TRBD2	TRBJ2-3	CASSSAGGLTDTQYF	TGTGCCAGTAGTTCAGCGGGGGGACTCACAGATACGCAGTATTTT